This TCR beta chain was found in a study of blood T cell dynamics during melanoma immunotherapy. Study-wide results and caveats: PBMC repertoires of eventual disease-control patients split at W3 into clonality or diversity gains.

Points on this clone: Its antigen remains unidentified.

Sample time point: pre-treatment baseline. Samples come from before therapy and from week 3 after the first blockade cycle. Per germline, CDR1 PRHDT and CDR2 FYEKMQ (reference sequence). Trimming shortened V by 0 bases and J by 0 bases, and 14 bases separated the two germline ends. The CDR3 has 17 amino acids. Using immunoSEQ multiplex PCR, the repertoire was profiled, and TCRdb retains in-frame clones only, with some absent. The sample consists of fewer than 20,000 clones, about nine tenths of them appearing once. This TCR derives from a human donor with melanoma. V is TRBV13 and J is TRBJ1-1, with D perhaps matching TRBD1 (6 bases). Sequenced here: blood, sampled from a patient treated with checkpoint blockade. The CDR3 DNA is TGTGCCAGCAGCTTAGGCCGGGGGGGGCTTCTGAACACTGAAGCTTTCTTT. Translating it yields CASSLGRGGLLNTEAFF.